This T cell receptor (beta chain) was captured in a study of regulatory T cells in long-lasting Graves disease. Libraries of TCR beta came from iRepertoire HTBI primers plus Arm-PCR of CDR3 regions. TCRdb used MiXCR to reprocess the multiplex PCR reads, holding one entry per CDR3 protein. The repertoire consists of some 240,000 distinct CDR3 sequences, with around 19% occurring once and the leading ten covering approximately 10%. Time point specified: newly diagnosed GD, antithyroid drugs for less than 3 months. PBMCs provided the RNA from which the TCR library was made. Trimming took 0 bases from V and 4 from J, leaving 15 bases between them. Germline V gene sequence: CDR1 LNHDA, CDR2 SQIVND (reference sequence). The CDR3 extends over 16 amino acids. This sample also appeared in a second study, on T cells in Graves' hyperthyroidism and ophthalmopathy. That study adds: Newly diagnosed patients aged 18 to 65 had hyperthyroidism of under 2 months' duration.

Sequencing was performed on peripheral blood mononuclear cells (PBMCs), taken at new diagnosis, from a patient treated with antithyroid drugs. The receptor comes from a woman aged 25 to 45 with Graves disease. The V gene is TRBV19, the J gene TRBJ1-2, with D perhaps TRBD1 (5 bases). This CDR3 reads CASSIDSFRGSYGYTF. The DNA for the CDR3 is TGTGCCAGTAGTATAGACTCATTTCGGGGGTCCTATGGCTACACCTTC.